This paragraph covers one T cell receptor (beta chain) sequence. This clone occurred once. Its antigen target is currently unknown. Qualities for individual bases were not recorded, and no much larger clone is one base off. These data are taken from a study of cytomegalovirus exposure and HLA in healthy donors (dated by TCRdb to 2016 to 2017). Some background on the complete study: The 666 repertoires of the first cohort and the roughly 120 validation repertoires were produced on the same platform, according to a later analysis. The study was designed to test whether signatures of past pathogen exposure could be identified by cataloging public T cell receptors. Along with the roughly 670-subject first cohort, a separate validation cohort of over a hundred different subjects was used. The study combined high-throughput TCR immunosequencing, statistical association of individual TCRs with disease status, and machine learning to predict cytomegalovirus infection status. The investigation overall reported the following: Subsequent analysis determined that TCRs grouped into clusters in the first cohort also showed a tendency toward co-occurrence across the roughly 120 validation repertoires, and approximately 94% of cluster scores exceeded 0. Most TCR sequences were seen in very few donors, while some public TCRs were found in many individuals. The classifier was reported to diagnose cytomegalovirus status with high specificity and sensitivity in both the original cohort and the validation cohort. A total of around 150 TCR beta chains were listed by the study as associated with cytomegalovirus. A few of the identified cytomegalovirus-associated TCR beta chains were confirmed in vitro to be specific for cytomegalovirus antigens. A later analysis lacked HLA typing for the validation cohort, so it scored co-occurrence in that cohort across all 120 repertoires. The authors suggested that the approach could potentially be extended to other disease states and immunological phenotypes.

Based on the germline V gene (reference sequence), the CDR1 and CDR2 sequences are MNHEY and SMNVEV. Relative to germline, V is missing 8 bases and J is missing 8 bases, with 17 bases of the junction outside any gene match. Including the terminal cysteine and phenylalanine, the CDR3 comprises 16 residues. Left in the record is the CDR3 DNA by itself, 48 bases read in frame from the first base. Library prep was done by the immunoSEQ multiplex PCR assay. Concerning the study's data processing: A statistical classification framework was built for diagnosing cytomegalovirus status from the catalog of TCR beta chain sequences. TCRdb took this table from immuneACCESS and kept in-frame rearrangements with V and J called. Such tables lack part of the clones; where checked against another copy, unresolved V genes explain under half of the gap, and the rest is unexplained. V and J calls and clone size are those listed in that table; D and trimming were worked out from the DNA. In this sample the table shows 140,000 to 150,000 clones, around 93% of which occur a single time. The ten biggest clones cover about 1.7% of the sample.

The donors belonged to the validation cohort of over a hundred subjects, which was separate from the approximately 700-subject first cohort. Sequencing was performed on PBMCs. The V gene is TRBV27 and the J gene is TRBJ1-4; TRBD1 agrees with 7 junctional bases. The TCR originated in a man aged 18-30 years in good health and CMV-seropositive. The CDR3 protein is CASCRGQPQGREKLFF. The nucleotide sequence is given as TGTGCCAGCTGCCGGGGACAGCCGCAGGGGAGGGAAAAACTGTTTTTT.